The clone carrying this T cell receptor beta chain was seen a handful of times. V shed 6 bases, J shed 8 bases, and the junction held 8 bases outside the gene matches. Germline CDR1 is MNHNS and CDR2 is SASEGT. The CDR3 totals 15 residues. The data belong to a study of cytomegalovirus exposure and HLA in healthy donors. The PCR ran on 60 Vbeta and 13 Jbeta primers. TCRdb keeps only in-frame clones here, not all; method: immunoSEQ multiplex PCR. There are about 60,000 clones in the sample; about 69% occur only once, and about 37% lies in the top ten. The chain joins TRBV6-1 to TRBJ2-1; 12 bases line up with TRBD2. The sample consisted of PBMCs. The TCR originated in a man aged 40-49 years in good health and CMV-seropositive. Written as DNA, the CDR3 is TGTGCCAGCAGCCTACCTAGCGGGGGGGCCGATGAGCAGTTCTTC. Amino acids: CASSLPSGGADEQFF.